A single sample is the source of the 14 T cell receptor beta chains below, sequenced in a study of cytomegalovirus exposure and HLA in healthy donors (TCRdb year 2017). The library was produced with the immunoSEQ multiplex PCR assay. A mixture of 60 forward primers for TCR Vbeta segments and 13 reverse primers for TCR Jbeta segments was used in the multiplex PCR. TCRdb obtained this table from immuneACCESS and retained in-frame rearrangements with V and J assigned. These tables miss some clones; where compared with another copy, unresolved V genes account for less than half of the shortfall, and the remainder is unexplained. This sample has roughly 240,000 clones in its table, and approximately 85% of those were observed once. The ten largest make up roughly 0.24% of the sample. The sequenced material came from PBMCs. These receptor sequences come from a girl aged 2-10 years in good health and CMV-seronegative.

The chain recombines TRBV11-2 with TRBJ2-1, with D hard to call. V was trimmed by 2 bases and J by 4 bases, leaving 3 bases between them. CDR1 is SGHAT, CDR2 FQNNGV, per germline. The length of the CDR3 is 12 residues. CDR3 bases: TGTGCCAGCAGCTTACAGTACAATGAGCAGTTCTTC. Translation: CASSLQYNEQFF.

The chain links TRBV4-1 to TRBJ2-3, with TRBD2 matching 13 bases. The CDR3 length is 18 residues. Germline CDR1 MGHRA, CDR2 YSYEKL. Trimming cost V 1 base and J 6 bases; bases outside gene matches: 10. The CDR3 protein is CASSQALTSGGFVDTQYF. The DNA for the CDR3 is TGCGCCAGCAGCCAAGCCCTGACTAGCGGGGGGTTCGTGGATACGCAGTATTTT.

The chain has TRBV2 and TRBJ2-3; 12 nucleotides match TRBD2. Germline V gene lookup returns CDR1 SNHLY and CDR2 FYNNEI. The V segment lost 8 bases and the J segment 5 bases; nucleotides outside the gene matches: 5. The CDR3 is 14 amino acids. CDR3 amino acids: CASRWTSGIDTQYF. The CDR3 DNA is TGTGCCAGCCGATGGACTAGCGGGATAGATACGCAGTATTTT.

Here the CDR3 DNA reads TGTGCCAGCAGTACCACAGGAAACATTCAGTACTTC. Translation gives CASSTTGNIQYF. The genes are TRBV25-1 and TRBJ2-4; D possibly corresponds to TRBD1 (5 bases). The V and J ends lost 5 bases and 6 bases respectively, with 8 bases between them. CDR1 is MGHDK, CDR2 SYGVNS, per germline. This CDR3 is built from 12 residues.

V usage is TRBV4-1 and J usage is TRBJ2-7; possible D gene TRBD1, 5 bases. Germline V gives CDR1 MGHRA, CDR2 YSYEKL. The CDR3 is 14 amino acids. The V end lost 1 base, the J end lost 4 bases, and 11 bases lay between the germline ends. DNA of the CDR3: TGCGCCAGCAGCCAAGGGTCAGGGCGGTACGAGCAGTACTTC. Amino acids: CASSQGSGRYEQYF.

This clone is a singleton in its sample. V usage is TRBV5-8 and J usage is TRBJ2-6, with D maybe TRBD1 (6 bases). Trimming stripped 5 bases from V and 4 bases from J, with 13 bases between. The CDR3 runs to 15 residues. Germline V gene sequence: CDR1 SGHTS, CDR2 YDEGEE. The chain's CDR3 is CASSTTGYGANVLTF. The CDR3 nucleotides read TGTGCCAGCAGTACAACAGGGTACGGGGCCAACGTCCTGACTTTC.

The J gene is TRBJ2-1, the V gene TRBV7-2; the match to TRBD2 covers 11 bases. V was pared by 6 bases and J by 9 bases, with 10 bases of the junction left unmatched. CDR1 and CDR2 from the germline V gene are SGHTA and FQGNSA. The length of the CDR3 is 15 residues. In DNA form, the CDR3 reads TGTGCCAGCAGTCACGGGACTAGCGGAGGGGGTGAGCAGTTCTTC. It translates to CASSHGTSGGGEQFF.

This rearrangement joins TRBV19 to TRBJ1-6; D uncertain. Looked up from germline, CDR1 is LNHDA and CDR2 is SQIVND (reference sequence). The CDR3 sequence is 15 residues long. Trimming shortened V by 2 bases and J by 4 bases, and 9 bases separated the two germline ends. The CDR3 loop is CASSIIATYNSPLHF. CDR3 DNA: TGTGCCAGTAGTATAATAGCTACTTATAATTCACCCCTCCACTTT.

The chain combines TRBV30 with TRBJ1-2; D remains ambiguous. This CDR3 has 14 residues. Germline V gene sequence: CDR1 GTSNPN, CDR2 SVGIG (reference sequence). Trimming pared 4 bases from V and 3 bases from J, leaving 15 bases between. The CDR3 region has the DNA TGTGCCTGGATACCTAATATCAATGACTATGGCTACACCTTC. It is translated as CAWIPNINDYGYTF.

The gene calls are TRBV5-1 and TRBJ2-2, with TRBD2 matching 8 bases. In germline, CDR1 is SGHRS, CDR2 YFSETQ. The V segment lost 2 bases and the J segment 4 bases; nucleotides outside the gene matches: 7. The CDR3 is made up of 16 amino acids. CDR3 sequence: CASSFGDREGTGELFF. CDR3 coding DNA: TGCGCCAGCAGCTTCGGAGATCGGGAGGGCACCGGGGAGCTGTTTTTT. The variable domain in full, with the rest retrieved from reference TRBV5-1 and TRBJ2-2, is KAGVTQTPRYLIKTRGQQVTLSCSPISGHRSVSWYQQTPGQGLQFLFEYFSETQRNKGNFPGRFSGRQFSNSRSEMNVSTLELGDSALYLCASSFGDREGTGELFFGEGSRLTVL.

This clone occurred a few times. V and J are TRBV5-1 and TRBJ1-1, with 10 bases lining up with TRBD1. This CDR3 has 14 amino acids. Germline V CDR1 and CDR2: SGHRS, YFSETQ. V dropped 3 bases and J dropped 5; count of bases not matched to a gene: 4. CDR3 sequence: CASSSGDRGTEAFF. The CDR3 DNA follows: TGCGCCAGCAGCTCGGGGGACAGGGGAACTGAAGCTTTCTTT.

The V and J genes are TRBV5-4 and TRBJ1-1, with a weak D call TRBD1 (5 bases). V was shortened by 0 bases and J by 0 bases, with 9 bases between the two germline ends. This CDR3 is 15 amino acids long. The germline CDR1 and CDR2 sequences are SGHNT and YYREEE (reference sequence). CDR3 residues: CASSLGGQVNTEAFF. CDR3 DNA sequence: TGTGCCAGCAGCTTGGGGGGCCAGGTGAACACTGAAGCTTTCTTT. The full variable domain, in which reference TRBV5-4 and TRBJ1-1 provide the parts outside the CDR3, is ETGVTQSPTHLIKTRGQQVTLRCSSQSGHNTVSWYQQALGQGPQFIFQYYREEENGRGNFPPRFSGLQFPNYSSELNVNALELDDSALYLCASSLGGQVNTEAFFGQGTRLTVV.

The chain combines TRBV5-1 with TRBJ2-5, with TRBD2 identical over 10 bases. The ends lost 4 bases at V and 5 bases at J; junction bases unmatched: 17. The length of the CDR3 is 18 residues. CDR1 and CDR2 from the germline V gene are SGHRS and YFSETQ. The CDR3 sequence is CASSHATQTSGFGETQYF. The CDR3 region has the DNA TGCGCCAGCAGCCACGCGACACAGACTAGCGGGTTCGGGGAGACCCAGTACTTC. Full variable domain (missing parts from reference TRBV5-1 and TRBJ2-5): KAGVTQTPRYLIKTRGQQVTLSCSPISGHRSVSWYQQTPGQGLQFLFEYFSETQRNKGNFPGRFSGRQFSNSRSEMNVSTLELGDSALYLCASSHATQTSGFGETQYFGPGTRLLVL.

The V call is TRBV7-2, the J call TRBJ2-7; a weak D match, TRBD1 (5 bases). Germline V gene data show CDR1 as SGHTA and CDR2 as FQGNSA. The ends were cut back, 5 bases at V and 4 bases at J, with 18 bases in the middle. The CDR3 has 15 residues. CDR3 sequence: CASSPRRQILYEQYF. The CDR3 DNA reads TGTGCCAGCAGCCCCCGTAGACAGATCTTATACGAGCAGTACTTC.